Below are 6 T cell receptor beta chains sequenced from a single sample in a study of cytomegalovirus exposure and HLA in healthy donors. Researchers ran the PCR with 60 Vbeta and 13 Jbeta primers. Using immunoSEQ multiplex PCR, the repertoire was profiled, and TCRdb retains in-frame clones only, with some absent. The table lists fewer than 350,000 clones, around 90% of them singletons. Source material: PBMCs. These receptors all stem from a woman aged 18-35 years in good health and CMV-seronegative.

This chain links TRBV6-5 with TRBJ1-6; D unclear. Germline V gene data show CDR1 as MNHEY and CDR2 as SVGAGI. V gave up 2 bases and J gave up 0 bases, with 8 bases separating them. This CDR3 is 16 amino acids long. This CDR3 is CASSYESHSYNSPLHF. In DNA form, the CDR3 reads TGTGCCAGCAGTTACGAGAGCCACTCCTATAATTCACCCCTCCACTTT.

The V call is TRBV5-4, the J call TRBJ2-3; TRBD2 might be the D (6 bases). V shed 4 bases and J shed 6 bases, with 12 bases lying between them. The CDR3 sequence is 13 residues long. The germline gives CDR1 SGHNT, CDR2 YYREEE (reference sequence). CDR3: CASSGGTEDTQYF. In DNA, the CDR3 is TGTGCCAGCAGCGGCGGGACCGAGGATACGCAGTATTTT.

This chain connects TRBV10-3 to TRBJ1-5; 7 bases are shared with TRBD1. CDR1 and CDR2 (germline): ENHRY, SYGVKD. CDR3 size: 15 residues. J gave up 2 bases and V 5 bases, and 6 bases lay outside the gene matches. The CDR3 protein is CAISTQGVGNQPQHF. The CDR3 bases are TGTGCCATCAGTACCCAGGGGGTAGGCAATCAGCCCCAGCATTTT.

This clone came up once. The chain employs TRBV27 and TRBJ1-6; 7 bases agree with TRBD1. With V trimmed by 3 bases and J by 5 bases, 4 bases remained unmatched. The CDR3 is made up of 15 amino acids. The germline V gene has CDR1 MNHEY and CDR2 SMNVEV (reference sequence). Here the CDR3 reads CASSFGTDNNSPLHF. In DNA, the CDR3 is TGTGCCAGCAGTTTTGGGACAGACAATAATTCACCCCTCCACTTT.

This rearrangement joins TRBV29-1 to TRBJ2-1; unclear D gene. The V gene lost 3 bases and the J gene lost 0 bases, with 9 bases spanning the gap. The germline V gene has CDR1 SQVTM and CDR2 ANQGSEA. The CDR3 sequence is 14 residues long. CDR3 protein: CSVDTRISYNEQFF. The CDR3 DNA is TGCAGCGTTGATACACGTATCTCCTACAATGAGCAGTTCTTC.

The CDR3 DNA follows: TGTGCCAGCAGTTATCTGACCGGGACAGGGTGGGAAAAACTGTTTTTT. It yields the protein CASSYLTGTGWEKLFF. The rearrangement uses TRBV6-5 and TRBJ1-4, with 9 bases lining up with TRBD1. The CDR3 has 16 residues. The V gene's germline CDR1 is MNHEY and CDR2 SVGAGI. Trimming took 3 bases from V and 8 from J; bases not matched to a gene: 10.